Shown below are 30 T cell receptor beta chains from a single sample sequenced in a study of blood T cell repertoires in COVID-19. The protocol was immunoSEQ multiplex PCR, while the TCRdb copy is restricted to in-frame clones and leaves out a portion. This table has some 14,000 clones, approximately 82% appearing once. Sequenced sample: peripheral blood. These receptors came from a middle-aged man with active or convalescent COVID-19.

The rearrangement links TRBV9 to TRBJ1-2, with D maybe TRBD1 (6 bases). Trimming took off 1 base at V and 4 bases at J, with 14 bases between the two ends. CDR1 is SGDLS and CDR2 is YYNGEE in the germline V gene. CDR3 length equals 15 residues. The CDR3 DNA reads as TGTGCCAGCAGCGTACAGGGGTCCGGGGCCTATGGCTACACCTTC. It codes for CASSVQGSGAYGYTF.

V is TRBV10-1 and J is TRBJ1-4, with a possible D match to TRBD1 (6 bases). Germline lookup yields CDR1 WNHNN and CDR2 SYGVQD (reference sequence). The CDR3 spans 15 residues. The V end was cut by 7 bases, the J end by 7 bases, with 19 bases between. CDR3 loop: CASKRGGTEAEKLFF. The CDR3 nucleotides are TGCGCCAGCAAGAGGGGGGGGACGGAAGCTGAAAAACTGTTTTTT.

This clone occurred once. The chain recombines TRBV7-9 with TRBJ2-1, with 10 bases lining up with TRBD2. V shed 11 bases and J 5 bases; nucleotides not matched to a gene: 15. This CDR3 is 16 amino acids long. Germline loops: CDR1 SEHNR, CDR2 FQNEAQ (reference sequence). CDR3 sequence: CAVQEGGLAADNEQFF. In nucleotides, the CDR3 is TGTGCCGTCCAGGAAGGAGGACTAGCGGCGGACAATGAGCAGTTCTTC.

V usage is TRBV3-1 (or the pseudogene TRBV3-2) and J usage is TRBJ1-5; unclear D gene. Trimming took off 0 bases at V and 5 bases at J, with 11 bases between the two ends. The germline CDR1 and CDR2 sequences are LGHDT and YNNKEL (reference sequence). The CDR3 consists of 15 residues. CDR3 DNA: TGTGCCAGCAGCCAAGATACGAGGAGAGATCAGCCCCAGCATTTT. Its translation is CASSQDTRRDQPQHF.

As DNA, the CDR3 is TGTGCCAGCTCACCGGACAGGGCGGCGTCTAATGAAAAACTGTTTTTT. It translates to CASSPDRAASNEKLFF. The genes are TRBV18 and TRBJ1-4; 8 bases line up with TRBD1. The CDR3 sequence is 16 residues long. Germline CDR1 is KGHSH and CDR2 is LQKENI. Unmatched junction bases numbered 6, after V lost 3 bases and J lost 3 bases.

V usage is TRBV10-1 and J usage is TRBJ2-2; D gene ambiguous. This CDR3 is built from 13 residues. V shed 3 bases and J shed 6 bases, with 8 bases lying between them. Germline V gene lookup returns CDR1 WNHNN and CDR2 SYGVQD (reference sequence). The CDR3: CASSDSFAGELFF. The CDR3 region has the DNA TGCGCCAGCAGTGACTCGTTCGCCGGGGAGCTGTTTTTT.

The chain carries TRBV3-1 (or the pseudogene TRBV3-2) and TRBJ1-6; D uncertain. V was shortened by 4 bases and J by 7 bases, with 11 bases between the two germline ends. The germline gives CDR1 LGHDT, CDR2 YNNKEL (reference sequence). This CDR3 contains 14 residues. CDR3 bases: TGTGCCAGCAGCCCATTAGGAGAGAATTCACCCCTCCACTTT. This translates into CASSPLGENSPLHF.

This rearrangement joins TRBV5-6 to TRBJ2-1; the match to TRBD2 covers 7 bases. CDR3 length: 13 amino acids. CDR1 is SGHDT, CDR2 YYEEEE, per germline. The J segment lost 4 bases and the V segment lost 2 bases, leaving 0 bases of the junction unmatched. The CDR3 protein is CASSFSGYNEQFF. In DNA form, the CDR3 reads TGTGCCAGCAGCTTTAGCGGGTACAATGAGCAGTTCTTC.

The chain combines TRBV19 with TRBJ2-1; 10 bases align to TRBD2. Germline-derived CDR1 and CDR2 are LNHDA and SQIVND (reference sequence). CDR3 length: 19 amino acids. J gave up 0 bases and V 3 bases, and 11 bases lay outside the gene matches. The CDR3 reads CASSMVLAGDVSSYNEQFF. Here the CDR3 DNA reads TGTGCCAGTAGTATGGTCCTAGCGGGGGACGTTAGCTCCTACAATGAGCAGTTCTTC.

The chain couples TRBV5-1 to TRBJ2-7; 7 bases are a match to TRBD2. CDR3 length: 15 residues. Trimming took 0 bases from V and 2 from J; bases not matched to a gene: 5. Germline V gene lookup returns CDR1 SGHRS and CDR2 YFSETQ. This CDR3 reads CASSLDLAVTYEQYF. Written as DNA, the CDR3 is TGCGCCAGCAGCTTGGATCTAGCGGTTACCTACGAGCAGTACTTC.

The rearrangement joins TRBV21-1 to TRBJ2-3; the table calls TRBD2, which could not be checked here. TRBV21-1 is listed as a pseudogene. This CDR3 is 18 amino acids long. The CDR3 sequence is CASSKTVRERGLLDTQYF. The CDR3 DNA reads TGTGCCAGCAGCAAAACGGTACGGGAGCGGGGGCTTCTAGATACGCAGTATTTT.

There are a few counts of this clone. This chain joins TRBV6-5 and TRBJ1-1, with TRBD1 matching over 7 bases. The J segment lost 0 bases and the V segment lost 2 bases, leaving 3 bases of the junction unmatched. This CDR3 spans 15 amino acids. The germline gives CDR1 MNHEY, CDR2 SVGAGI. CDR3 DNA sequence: TGTGCCAGCAGTTACGGGGACAGTATGAACACTGAAGCTTTCTTT. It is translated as CASSYGDSMNTEAFF.

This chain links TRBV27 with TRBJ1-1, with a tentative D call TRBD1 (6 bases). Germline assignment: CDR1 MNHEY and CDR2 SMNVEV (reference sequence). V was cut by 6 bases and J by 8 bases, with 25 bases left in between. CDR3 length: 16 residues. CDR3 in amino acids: CASSSYGDTVKIEAFF. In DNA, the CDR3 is TGTGCCAGCAGCAGTTACGGGGACACAGTGAAAATAGAAGCTTTCTTT.

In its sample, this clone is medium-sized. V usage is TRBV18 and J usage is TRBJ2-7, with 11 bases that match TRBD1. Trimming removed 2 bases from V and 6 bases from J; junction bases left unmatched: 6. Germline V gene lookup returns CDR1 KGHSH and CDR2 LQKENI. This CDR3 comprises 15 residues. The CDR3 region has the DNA TGTGCCAGCTCACCAAAGGGGGACAGGGGGTTCGAGCAGTACTTC. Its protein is CASSPKGDRGFEQYF.

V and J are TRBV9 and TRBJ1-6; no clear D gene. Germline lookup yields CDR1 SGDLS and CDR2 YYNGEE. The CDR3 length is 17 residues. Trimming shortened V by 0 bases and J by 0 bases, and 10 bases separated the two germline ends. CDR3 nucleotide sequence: TGTGCCAGCAGCGTAGCTTCAGGCAGCTCCTATAATTCACCCCTCCACTTT. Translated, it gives CASSVASGSSYNSPLHF.

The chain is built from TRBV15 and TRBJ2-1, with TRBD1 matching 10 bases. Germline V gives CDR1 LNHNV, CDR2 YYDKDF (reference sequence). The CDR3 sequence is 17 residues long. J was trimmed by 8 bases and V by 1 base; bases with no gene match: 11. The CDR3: CATSRAVPGQGWDEQFF. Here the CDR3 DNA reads TGTGCCACCAGCAGAGCCGTTCCGGGACAGGGGTGGGATGAGCAGTTCTTC.

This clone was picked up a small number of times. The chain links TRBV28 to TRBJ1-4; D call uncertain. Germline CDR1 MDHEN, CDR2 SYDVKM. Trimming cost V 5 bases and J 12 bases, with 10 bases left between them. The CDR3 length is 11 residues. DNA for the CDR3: TGTGCCAGCAGTATCTCGGTGGAACTGTTTTTT. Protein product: CASSISVELFF.

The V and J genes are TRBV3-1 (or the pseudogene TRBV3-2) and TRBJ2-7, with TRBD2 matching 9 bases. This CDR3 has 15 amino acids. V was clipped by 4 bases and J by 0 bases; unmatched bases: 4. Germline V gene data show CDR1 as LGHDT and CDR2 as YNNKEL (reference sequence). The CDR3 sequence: CASSPRGGSSYEQYF. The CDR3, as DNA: TGTGCCAGCAGCCCGCGGGGGGGGAGCTCCTACGAGCAGTACTTC.

The CDR3, as DNA: TGCGCCAGCAGCCAAGACGTACAGGGGCATGGATACAATTCACCCCTCCACTTT. Translated, it gives CASSQDVQGHGYNSPLHF. The gene calls are TRBV4-3 and TRBJ1-6; 7 bases agree with TRBD1. The CDR3 contains 18 residues. CDR1 and CDR2 (germline): LGHNA, YSLEER. J lost 7 bases, V lost 0 bases, and 12 bases had no gene match.

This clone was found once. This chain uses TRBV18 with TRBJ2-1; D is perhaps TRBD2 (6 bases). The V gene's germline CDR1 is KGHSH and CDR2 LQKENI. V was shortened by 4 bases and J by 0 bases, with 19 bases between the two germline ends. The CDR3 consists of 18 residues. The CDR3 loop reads CASSLSIGGFSSYNEQFF. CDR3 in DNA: TGTGCCAGCTCACTAAGTATCGGGGGTTTCAGCTCCTACAATGAGCAGTTCTTC. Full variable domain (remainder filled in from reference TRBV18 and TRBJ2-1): NAGVMQNPRHLVRRRGQEARLRCSPMKGHSHVYWYRQLPEEGLKFMVYLQKENIIDESGMPKERFSAEFPKEGPSILRIQQVVRGDSAAYFCASSLSIGGFSSYNEQFFGPGTRLTVL.

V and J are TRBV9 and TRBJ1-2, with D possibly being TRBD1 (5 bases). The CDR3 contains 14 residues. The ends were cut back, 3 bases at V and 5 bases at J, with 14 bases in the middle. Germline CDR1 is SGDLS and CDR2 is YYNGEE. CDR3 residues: CASSASRVSYGYTF. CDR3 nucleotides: TGTGCCAGCAGCGCGTCCAGGGTTTCGTATGGCTACACCTTC.

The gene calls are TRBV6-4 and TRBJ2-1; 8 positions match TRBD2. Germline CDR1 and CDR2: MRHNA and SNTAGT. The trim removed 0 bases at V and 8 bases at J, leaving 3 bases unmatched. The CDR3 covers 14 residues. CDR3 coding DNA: TGTGCCAGCAGTGACTCTAGCGGGGCCCATGAGCAGTTCTTC. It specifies CASSDSSGAHEQFF.

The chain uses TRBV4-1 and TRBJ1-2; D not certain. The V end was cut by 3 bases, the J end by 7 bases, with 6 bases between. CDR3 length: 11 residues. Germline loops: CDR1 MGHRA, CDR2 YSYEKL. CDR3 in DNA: TGCGCCAGCAGCCACTCGAGTGGCTACACCTTC. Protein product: CASSHSSGYTF.

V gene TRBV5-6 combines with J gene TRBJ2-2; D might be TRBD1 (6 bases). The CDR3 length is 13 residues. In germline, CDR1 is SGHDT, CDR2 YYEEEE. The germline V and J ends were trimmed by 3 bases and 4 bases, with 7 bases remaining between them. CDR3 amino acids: CASSSDSTGELFF. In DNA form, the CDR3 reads TGTGCCAGCAGCTCGGACAGCACCGGGGAGCTGTTTTTT.

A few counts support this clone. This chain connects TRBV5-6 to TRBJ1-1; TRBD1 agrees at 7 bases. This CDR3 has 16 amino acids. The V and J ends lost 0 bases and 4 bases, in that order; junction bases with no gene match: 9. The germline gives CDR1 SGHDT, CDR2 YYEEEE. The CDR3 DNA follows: TGTGCCAGCAGCTTGGCACGGCAGGGGGGTTTCACTGAAGCTTTCTTT. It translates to CASSLARQGGFTEAFF.

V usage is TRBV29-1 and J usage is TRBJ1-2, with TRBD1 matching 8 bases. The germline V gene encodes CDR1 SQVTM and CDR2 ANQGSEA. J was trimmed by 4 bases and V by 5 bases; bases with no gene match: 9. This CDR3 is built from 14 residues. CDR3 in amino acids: CSVRYPDRGYGYTF. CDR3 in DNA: TGCAGCGTTAGATACCCCGACAGGGGCTATGGCTACACCTTC.

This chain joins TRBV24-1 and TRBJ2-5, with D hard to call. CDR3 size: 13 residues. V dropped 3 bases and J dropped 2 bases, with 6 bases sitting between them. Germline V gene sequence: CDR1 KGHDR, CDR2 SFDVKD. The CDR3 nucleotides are TGTGCCACCAGTGATCCTAATCAAGAGACCCAGTACTTC. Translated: CATSDPNQETQYF.

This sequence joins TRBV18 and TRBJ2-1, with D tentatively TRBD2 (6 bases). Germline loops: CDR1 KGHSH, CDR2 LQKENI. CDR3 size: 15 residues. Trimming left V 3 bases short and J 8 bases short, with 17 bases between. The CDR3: CASSPHPSPGDEQFF. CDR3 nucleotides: TGTGCCAGCTCACCCCATCCCAGTCCGGGGGATGAGCAGTTCTTC. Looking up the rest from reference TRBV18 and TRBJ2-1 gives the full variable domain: NAGVMQNPRHLVRRRGQEARLRCSPMKGHSHVYWYRQLPEEGLKFMVYLQKENIIDESGMPKERFSAEFPKEGPSILRIQQVVRGDSAAYFCASSPHPSPGDEQFFGPGTRLTVL.

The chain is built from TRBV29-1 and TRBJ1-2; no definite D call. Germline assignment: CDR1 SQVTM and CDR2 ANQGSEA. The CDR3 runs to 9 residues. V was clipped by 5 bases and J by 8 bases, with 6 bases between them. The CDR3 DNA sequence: TGCAGCGTTCTAGACGGCTACACCTTC. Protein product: CSVLDGYTF.

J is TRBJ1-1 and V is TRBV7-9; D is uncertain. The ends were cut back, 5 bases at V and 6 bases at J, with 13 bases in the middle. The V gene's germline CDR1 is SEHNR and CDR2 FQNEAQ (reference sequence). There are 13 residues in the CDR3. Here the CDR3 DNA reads TGTGCCAGCAGCCCCCAACTGCTTGCTGAAGCTTTCTTT. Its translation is CASSPQLLAEAFF. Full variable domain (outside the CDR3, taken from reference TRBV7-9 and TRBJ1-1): DTGVSQNPRHKITKRGQNVTFRCDPISEHNRLYWYRQTLGQGPEFLTYFQNEAQLEKSRLLSDRFSAERPKGSFSTLEIQRTEQGDSAMYLCASSPQLLAEAFFGQGTRLTVV.